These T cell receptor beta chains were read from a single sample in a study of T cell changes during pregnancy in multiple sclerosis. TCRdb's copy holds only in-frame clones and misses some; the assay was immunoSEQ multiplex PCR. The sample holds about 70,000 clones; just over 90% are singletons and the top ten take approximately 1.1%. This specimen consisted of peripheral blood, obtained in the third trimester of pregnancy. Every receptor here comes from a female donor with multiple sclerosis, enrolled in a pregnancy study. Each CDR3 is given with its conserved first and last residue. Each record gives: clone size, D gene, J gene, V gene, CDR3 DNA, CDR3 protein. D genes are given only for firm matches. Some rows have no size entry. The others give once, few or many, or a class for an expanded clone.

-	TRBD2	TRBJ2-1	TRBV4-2	TGTGCCAGCAGCCAATCGACTAGCGGGAATTTAGGGGATGAGCAGTTCTTC	CASSQSTSGNLGDEQFF
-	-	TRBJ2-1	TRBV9	TGTGCCAGCAGCGTTAGTAGCTCCTACAATGAGCAGTTCTTC	CASSVSSSYNEQFF
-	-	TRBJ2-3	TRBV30	TGTGCCTGGGACTTTCTTCGCACAGATACGCAGTATTTT	CAWDFLRTDTQYF
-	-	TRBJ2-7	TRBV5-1	TGCGCCAGCAGCGTAGGGGGTTGGGAATACGAGCAGTACTTC	CASSVGGWEYEQYF
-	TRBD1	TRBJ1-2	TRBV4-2	TGTGCCAGCAGCCACGGCCATACTCAGGACAGGGCCTATGGCTACACCTTC	CASSHGHTQDRAYGYTF
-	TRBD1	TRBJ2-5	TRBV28	TGTGCCAGCAGTTTCAGGACAGGGAGAGAGACCCAGTACTTC	CASSFRTGRETQYF
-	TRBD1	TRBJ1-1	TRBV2	TGTGCCAGCAGTGACATGGGACAGGGAGGGGGGACTGAAGCTTTCTTT	CASSDMGQGGGTEAFF
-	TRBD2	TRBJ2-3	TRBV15	TGTGCCACCAGCAGAGAGAAGTTGCTAGTAGCGGGAGGAACAGATACGCAGTATTTT	CATSREKLLVAGGTDTQYF
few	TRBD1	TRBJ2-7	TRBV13	TGTGCCAGCAGCCTCTGGGGGACAGGGCCTCCAGAGCAGTACTTC	CASSLWGTGPPEQYF
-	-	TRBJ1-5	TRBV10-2	TGCGCCAGCAGTGAGGGAGTGGCAGCTGTCGGTCAGCCCCAGCATTTT	CASSEGVAAVGQPQHF
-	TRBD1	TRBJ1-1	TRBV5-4	TGTGCCAGCAGCTTGGTAGGGGGCAACACTGAAGCTTTCTTT	CASSLVGGNTEAFF
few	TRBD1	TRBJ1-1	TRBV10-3	TGTGCCAGCCACAGGGGGATGAACACTGAAGCTTTCTTT	CASHRGMNTEAFF
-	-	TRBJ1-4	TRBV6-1	TGTGCCAGCAGTGAGGAAAGGGCAGGGAAAGCTGTTTTT	CASSEERAGKAVF
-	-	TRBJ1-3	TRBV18	TGTGCCAGCGCGCCCCCAGGGATCGGAAACACCATATATTTT	CASAPPGIGNTIYF
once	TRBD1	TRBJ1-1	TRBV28	TGTGCCAGCAAGTTCGGGGCCGGGACAGCCAACACTGAAGCTTTCTTT	CASKFGAGTANTEAFF
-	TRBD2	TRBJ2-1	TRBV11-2	TGTGCCAGCAGCTTAGATCTCGGCGGGGGCTACAATGAGCAGTTCTTC	CASSLDLGGGYNEQFF
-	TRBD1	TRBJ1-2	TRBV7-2	TGTGCCAGCAGCTCCACACAGGGGGTCGGTGGCTACACCTTC	CASSSTQGVGGYTF
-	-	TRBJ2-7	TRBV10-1	TGCGCCAGCAGTGAGTCGCAGGGGGGCCCCTACGAGCAGTACTTC	CASSESQGGPYEQYF
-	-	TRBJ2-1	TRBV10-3	TGTGCCGCGGACAAAGACCAGAACAATGAGCAGTTCTTC	CAADKDQNNEQFF
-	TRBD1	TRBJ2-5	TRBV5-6	TGTGCCAGCAGCCCGACAGGGCCTCAAGAGACCCAGTACTTC	CASSPTGPQETQYF
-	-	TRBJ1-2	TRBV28	TGTGCCAGCAGTTCGACAGTTCTCTATGGCTACACCTTC	CASSSTVLYGYTF
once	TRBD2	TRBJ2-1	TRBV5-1	TGCGCCAGCAGCTTAACCTCCGGACTAGCGGGATCCAATGAGCAGTTCTTC	CASSLTSGLAGSNEQFF
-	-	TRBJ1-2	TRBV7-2	TGTGCCAGCAGCTTAGCGATCGGAACCCGGCGGGGACTAAGCGGTTACTATGGCTACACCTTC	CASSLAIGTRRGLSGYYGYTF
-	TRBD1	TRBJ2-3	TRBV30	TGTGCCGGGAGGACAGGGGCAGATACGCAGTATTTT	CAGRTGADTQYF
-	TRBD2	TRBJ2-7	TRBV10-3	TGTGCCATCAGTGGACCCCCCGGAGGGCTAGCGGGTACCTACGAGCAGTACTTC	CAISGPPGGLAGTYEQYF
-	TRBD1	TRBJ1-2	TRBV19	TGTGCCAGTGGACAGGGGGCAAGTGGCTACACCTTC	CASGQGASGYTF
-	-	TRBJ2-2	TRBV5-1	TGCGCCAGCAGCTTGCGACAAACGAACACCGGGGAGCTGTTTTTT	CASSLRQTNTGELFF
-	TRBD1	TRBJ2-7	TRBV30	TGTGCCTGGAGTCGACAGGGTGCGGACGAGCAGTACTTC	CAWSRQGADEQYF
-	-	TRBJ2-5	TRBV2	TGTGCCAGCAGAATAGACAGTCAAGAGACCCAGTACTTC	CASRIDSQETQYF
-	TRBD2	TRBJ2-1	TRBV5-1	TGCGCCAGCAGCTTGACGGCGGGAGGTTTTAATGAGCAGTTCTTC	CASSLTAGGFNEQFF
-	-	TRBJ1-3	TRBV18	TGTGCCAGCTCCCCTAGAGGCGCGGTCCCCCAAGGAGAGACCATATATTTT	CASSPRGAVPQGETIYF
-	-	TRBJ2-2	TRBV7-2	TGTGCCAGCAGCTTAGATGGCAAACGCACCGGGGAGCTGTTTTTT	CASSLDGKRTGELFF
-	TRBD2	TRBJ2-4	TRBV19	TGTGCCAGTTCCCGGACTAGCGGGAGTGACATTCAGTACTTC	CASSRTSGSDIQYF
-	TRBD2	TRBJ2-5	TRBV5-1	TGCGCCAGCGGTACTAGCGGGAGGCTCGGTAGTGGAGAGACCCAGTACTTC	CASGTSGRLGSGETQYF
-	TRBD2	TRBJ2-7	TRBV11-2	TGTGCCAGCAGCTTGGGCGCTCTAGCGGCCTTCTCCCACGAGCAGTACTTC	CASSLGALAAFSHEQYF
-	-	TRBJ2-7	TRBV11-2	TGTGCCAGCAGCTTAGTATCTCAGGGGGGACCCTACGAGCAGTACTTC	CASSLVSQGGPYEQYF
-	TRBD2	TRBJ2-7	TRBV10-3	TGTGCCATCAGTCAGGGACTAGCGGGAGGGGCCTACGAGCAGTACTTC	CAISQGLAGGAYEQYF
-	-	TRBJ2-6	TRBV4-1	TGCGCCAGCAGTCCGGGTCCGCTATTCTCTGGGGCCAACGTCCTGACTTTC	CASSPGPLFSGANVLTF
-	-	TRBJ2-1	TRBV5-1	TGCGCCAGCAGCTTCTCGACAACCTCGTACAATGAGCAGTTCTTC	CASSFSTTSYNEQFF
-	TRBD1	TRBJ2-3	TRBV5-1	TGCGCCAGCAGCTTGTCCCAGGGGACAGGGGGCACAGATACGCAGTATTTT	CASSLSQGTGGTDTQYF
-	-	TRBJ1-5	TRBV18	TGTGCCAGCTCACACGCCCACGGGGGGCGTCGCAATCAGCCCCAGCATTTT	CASSHAHGGRRNQPQHF
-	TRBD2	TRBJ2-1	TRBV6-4	TGTGCCAGCAGCGTCTCCGGGACTAGCGGCTCAAATGAGCAGTTCTTC	CASSVSGTSGSNEQFF